The 15 T cell receptor beta chains reported below all come from one sample, sequenced in a study of T-cell reconstitution after alpha-beta-depleted transplantation in children. Unique molecular identifiers were incorporated during preparation of the TCRbeta library. TCRdb re-derived calls from the PCR reads in MiXCR, one entry per CDR3 protein. The table lists roughly 160,000 distinct CDR3 sequences, approximately 12% of them singletons. This specimen was PBMCs, taken before TCRalphabeta/CD19-depleted stem cell transplant. The receptor source for this set is a boy aged 2 to 9 with acute myeloid leukemia, due to receive a stem cell transplant.

This clonotype appeared many times. This chain connects TRBV5-1 to TRBJ1-1; D gene ambiguous. Trimming shortened V by 0 bases and J by 1 base, and 4 bases separated the two germline ends. Looked up from germline, CDR1 is SGHRS and CDR2 is YFSETQ. The CDR3 spans 13 residues. CDR3 DNA sequence: TGCGCCAGCAGCTTGGCCCGGAACACTGAAGCTTTCTTT. Translated, it gives CASSLARNTEAFF.

This chain uses TRBV7-2 with TRBJ2-7; D ambiguous. CDR1 is SGHTA and CDR2 is FQGNSA in the germline V gene. The CDR3 contains 13 residues. In DNA form, the CDR3 reads TGTGCCAGCAGCTTCTCGAACACCTACGAGCAGTTCGTC. It translates to CASSFSNTYEQFV.

This clonotype was seen at least ten times. The chain couples TRBV28 to TRBJ2-7; a weak D match, TRBD1 (5 bases). The V gene lost 4 bases and the J gene lost 5 bases, with 9 bases spanning the gap. The CDR3 loop spans 12 amino acids. Germline-derived CDR1 and CDR2 are MDHEN and SYDVKM. CDR3 loop: CASSSQTDEQYF. The CDR3 DNA sequence: TGTGCCAGCAGTTCCCAGACAGACGAGCAGTACTTC.

This clonotype was picked up many times. V usage is TRBV12-3 or TRBV12-4 and J usage is TRBJ2-3; 7 bases are a match to TRBD2. The CDR3 contains 15 residues. V shed 6 bases, J shed 0 bases, and the junction held 6 bases outside the gene matches. CDR3 amino acids: CASSPGAGSTDTQYF. The CDR3 nucleotides read TGTGCCAGCAGCCCTGGAGCGGGGAGCACAGATACGCAGTATTTT.

In its sample, this clonotype was seen many times. The chain uses TRBV20-1 and TRBJ1-2; D is unresolved. Per germline, CDR1 DFQATT and CDR2 SNEGSKA (reference sequence). This CDR3 spans 11 amino acids. The CDR3 here is CSKQVGFGYTF. Here the CDR3 DNA reads TGCAGCAAGCAAGTAGGCTTTGGCTACACCTTC.

This clonotype was found many times. This chain joins TRBV6-5 and TRBJ2-1, with TRBD2 identical over 10 bases. Germline values: CDR1 MNHEY, CDR2 SVGAGI. CDR3 length: 15 amino acids. Trimming cost V 2 bases and J 6 bases; bases outside gene matches: 4. CDR3 loop: CASSYGLADRNEQFF. CDR3 bases: TGTGCCAGCAGTTACGGACTAGCGGACCGCAATGAGCAGTTCTTC.

There are many counts of this clonotype. V gene TRBV29-1 combines with J gene TRBJ2-2; maybe TRBD1 (5 bases). CDR3 length: 12 residues. Trimming took off 5 bases at V and 7 bases at J, with 11 bases between the two ends. Germline values: CDR1 SQVTM, CDR2 ANQGSEA. CDR3 sequence reads: CSVRGEVGELFF. The DNA of the CDR3 is TGCAGCGTTAGGGGTGAGGTCGGGGAGCTGTTTTTT.

This clonotype was recorded at least ten times. The chain links TRBV5-6 to TRBJ2-7; perhaps TRBD2 as D (6 bases). CDR3 length: 12 amino acids. Trimming pared 6 bases from V and 3 bases from J, leaving 10 bases between. CDR1 is SGHDT and CDR2 is YYEEEE in the germline V gene. In DNA form, the CDR3 reads TGTGCCAGCATCCTGCGGGGCTACGAGCAGTACTTC. It yields the protein CASILRGYEQYF.

This clonotype was observed at least ten times. This chain uses TRBV7-9 with TRBJ1-1; 7 bases align to TRBD1. After removal of 2 bases from V and 1 base from J, the junction contained 4 bases not matched to a gene. This CDR3 contains 15 residues. The germline CDR1 and CDR2 sequences are SEHNR and FQNEAQ (reference sequence). This CDR3 is CASSLRDRSNTEAFF. The DNA for the CDR3 is TGTGCCAGCAGCTTAAGGGACAGATCGAACACTGAAGCTTTCTTT.

This clonotype appeared many times. The V call is TRBV20-1, the J call TRBJ2-4; 8 bases line up with TRBD2. This CDR3 contains 13 residues. Germline CDR1 is DFQATT and CDR2 is SNEGSKA (reference sequence). The CDR3 nucleotides read TGCAGCACCTCGACGGGGGGGGAAAACATTCAGTACTTC. Its translation: CSTSTGGENIQYF.

In this sample, this clonotype turned up many times. V gene TRBV7-2 combines with J gene TRBJ2-5; perhaps TRBD2 as D (6 bases). CDR3 size: 16 residues. Germline V lookup: CDR1 SGHTA, CDR2 FQGNSA. V was clipped by 1 base and J by 2 bases, with 14 bases between them. In nucleotides, the CDR3 is TGTGCCAGCAGCTTAGTAACGCGGGGAACTCAAGAGACCCAGTACTTC. Encoded protein: CASSLVTRGTQETQYF.

The table lists this clonotype with many counts. The chain employs TRBV15 and TRBJ1-1; D is undetermined. This CDR3 has 13 amino acids. Trimming took 6 bases from V and 0 from J, leaving 8 bases between them. CDR1 and CDR2 (germline): LNHNV, YYDKDF (reference sequence). The CDR3 DNA follows: TGTGCCACCAGGGGCAATTTGAACACTGAAGCTTTCTTT. This codes for CATRGNLNTEAFF. The full variable domain, in which reference TRBV15 and TRBJ1-1 provide the parts outside the CDR3, is DAMVIQNPRYQVTQFGKPVTLSCSQTLNHNVMYWYQQKSSQAPKLLFHYYDKDFNNEADTPDNFQSRRPNTSFCFLDIRSPGLGDTAMYLCATRGNLNTEAFFGQGTRLTVV.

The table lists this clonotype with many counts. V usage is TRBV27 and J usage is TRBJ1-2, with 7 bases that match TRBD1. Trimming removed 6 bases from V and 4 bases from J; junction bases left unmatched: 8. This CDR3 is built from 14 residues. Germline-derived CDR1 and CDR2 are MNHEY and SMNVEV (reference sequence). Here the CDR3 reads CASSLPDRPYGYTF. CDR3 nucleotide sequence: TGTGCCAGCAGCCTCCCGGACAGGCCCTATGGCTACACCTTC.

Many counts were recorded for this clonotype. The CDR3 protein is CASSSRDRLQETQYF. The CDR3 DNA sequence: TGTGCCAGCAGCTCCCGGGACAGGCTCCAAGAGACCCAGTACTTC. V is TRBV7-2 and J is TRBJ2-5, with 8 bases lining up with TRBD1. The CDR3 is 15 residues long. Germline V CDR1 and CDR2: SGHTA, FQGNSA. V lost 4 bases to trimming and J lost 1 base; unmatched junction nucleotides: 5. The full variable domain, rest sourced from reference TRBV7-2 and TRBJ2-5, is GAGVSQSPSNKVTEKGKDVELRCDPISGHTALYWYRQSLGQGLEFLIYFQGNSAPDKSGLPSDRFSAERTGGSVSTLTIQRTQQEDSAVYLCASSSRDRLQETQYFGPGTRLLVL.

This clonotype came up many times. The CDR3 sequence: CASSQVKLAGELFF. The CDR3 nucleotides read TGCGCCAGCAGCCAAGTGAAGCTGGCCGGGGAGCTGTTTTTT. V and J are TRBV4-1 and TRBJ2-2; D gene unclear. CDR1 MGHRA and CDR2 YSYEKL come from the germline V gene. The CDR3 is made up of 14 amino acids. Trimming took off 1 base at V and 6 bases at J, with 9 bases between the two ends.